This TCR beta chain originates from a study of beta chain features in type 1 diabetes. Study outcomes and limitations: Type 1 diabetes patients had fewer VDJ junction insertions and more deletions.

What was sequenced were expressed TCRB transcripts, since all of the isolated RNA had been reverse transcribed. Clones were read by immunoSEQ multiplex PCR, and TCRdb kept only the in-frame ones, dropping some. The table includes 900,000 or so clones, roughly a sixth detected once. Germline V gene data show CDR1 as SGHRS and CDR2 as YFSETQ. The CDR3 spans 16 residues. Unmatched junction bases numbered 6, after V lost 5 bases and J lost 3 bases. A few counts support this clone. No antigen is known for it. CD45RO/CCR7/CD25/CD127/CD95/CD27 staining was used to isolate CD4+ naive, central memory, regulatory and stem cell-like memory cells by sorting.

This receptor was identified in a young woman in good health. What was sequenced was naive CD4+ T cells from blood. The chain carries TRBV5-1 and TRBJ2-2; 11 bases fit TRBD2. The CDR3: CASRTSGRGDTGELFF. The DNA for the CDR3 is TGCGCCAGCAGAACTAGCGGGAGAGGGGACACCGGGGAGCTGTTTTTT.